These 20 T cell receptor beta chains share one sample of origin, sequenced in a study of T-cell reconstitution after alpha-beta-depleted transplantation in children. It was with unique molecular identifiers that the TCRbeta library was prepared. From the PCR reads, TCRdb called clonotypes with MiXCR, one entry per CDR3 protein. The top ten hold approximately 25% of the sample, which has 350,000 to 500,000 distinct CDR3 sequences, 43% seen once. The sequencing here drew on PBMCs, taken before TCRalphabeta/CD19-depleted stem cell transplant. Receptors were obtained from a girl under 10 years old with aplastic anemia, due to receive a stem cell transplant.

This clonotype has a handful of counts. The chain combines TRBV7-2 with TRBJ2-1; D perhaps matches TRBD2 (6 bases). V was shortened by 5 bases and J by 4 bases, with 15 bases between the two germline ends. CDR3 length equals 15 residues. The germline V gene has CDR1 SGHTA and CDR2 FQGNSA. CDR3 loop: CASSHSSAPYNEQFF. The CDR3, as DNA: TGTGCCAGCAGCCACTCTAGCGCACCGTACAATGAGCAGTTCTTC.

This clonotype was seen many times. The rearrangement uses TRBV5-6 and TRBJ2-5, with unresolved D. With 4 bases removed from V and 3 bases from J, the gap between germline ends came to 10 bases. CDR1 is SGHDT, CDR2 YYEEEE, per germline. The CDR3 extends over 13 amino acids. In nucleotides, the CDR3 is TGTGCCAGCAGCCTGGACGGAGAAGAGACCCAGTACTTC. The encoded protein is CASSLDGEETQYF.

The chain combines TRBV20-1 with TRBJ1-2; TRBD1 is a possible D gene (6 bases). Trimming left V 5 bases short and J 3 bases short, with 16 bases between. The CDR3 is 14 amino acids. Germline V gene sequence: CDR1 DFQATT, CDR2 SNEGSKA (reference sequence). Written as DNA, the CDR3 is TGCAGTGCTTCCCCAACAGGGAGCTACTATGGCTACACCTTC. This codes for CSASPTGSYYGYTF.

The rearrangement links TRBV27 to TRBJ2-7; 11 positions agree with TRBD2. Trimming at V came to 4 bases and at J to 3 bases, leaving 5 bases not matched to a gene. Germline-derived CDR1 and CDR2 are MNHEY and SMNVEV (reference sequence). The CDR3 is 15 residues long. The CDR3 protein is CASSSPLAGDYEQYF. The CDR3 DNA reads as TGTGCCAGCAGTTCCCCACTAGCGGGGGACTACGAGCAGTACTTC.

This chain joins TRBV20-1 and TRBJ2-5; tentatively, D is TRBD1 (6 bases). Germline assignment: CDR1 DFQATT and CDR2 SNEGSKA (reference sequence). Trimming shortened V by 0 bases and J by 5 bases, and 13 bases separated the two germline ends. CDR3 length: 14 residues. The CDR3 is CSARESGQMETQYF. As DNA, the CDR3 is TGCAGTGCTAGAGAATCGGGACAAATGGAGACCCAGTACTTC.

This clonotype showed up many times. V is TRBV5-1 and J is TRBJ1-6; D uncertain. CDR1 SGHRS and CDR2 YFSETQ come from the germline V gene. The V gene lost 0 bases and the J gene lost 5 bases, with 6 bases spanning the gap. The CDR3 extends over 14 amino acids. CDR3 residues: CASSLVGHNSPLHF. The CDR3 bases are TGCGCCAGCAGCTTGGTCGGGCATAATTCACCCCTCCACTTT.

CDR3 DNA: TGTGCCAGCAGTTGGACTGGCGGGGACAACTCCGAGCAGTACTTC. Translated: CASSWTGGDNSEQYF. This sequence joins TRBV27 and TRBJ2-7; D might be TRBD1 or TRBD2, each matching 6 bases. This CDR3 comprises 15 residues. Germline CDR1 and CDR2: MNHEY and SMNVEV (reference sequence). V dropped 4 bases and J dropped 6 bases, with 19 bases sitting between them.

This clonotype has only a few counts. This chain connects TRBV7-9 to TRBJ2-1; D unresolved. V gave up 3 bases and J gave up 0 bases, with 12 bases separating them. The CDR3 sequence is 16 residues long. The V gene's germline CDR1 is SEHNR and CDR2 FQNEAQ (reference sequence). CDR3 protein: CASSFARVSSYNEQFF. The CDR3 DNA reads as TGTGCCAGCAGCTTTGCCAGAGTTAGCTCCTACAATGAGCAGTTCTTC.

The CDR3 DNA reads TGTGCCAGCAGTTTGGGGCCCCAGGACTACGAGCAGTACTTC. Translation: CASSLGPQDYEQYF. The genes are TRBV7-2 and TRBJ2-7; tentative D call: TRBD1 (5 bases). V lost 6 bases and J lost 3, with 15 bases in between. The CDR3 spans 14 residues. CDR1 and CDR2 (germline): SGHTA, FQGNSA.

The chain combines TRBV12-3 or TRBV12-4 with TRBJ2-1; either TRBD1 or TRBD2 may fit D (5 bases each). V shed 11 bases and J shed 4 bases, with 12 bases lying between them. This CDR3 has 12 amino acids. CDR3 amino acids: CAGRDRYNEQFF. CDR3 nucleotide sequence: TGTGCCGGCCGGGACCGTTACAATGAGCAGTTCTTC.

The V and J genes are TRBV7-8 and TRBJ2-2, with 11 bases identical to TRBD2. Trimming at V came to 5 bases and at J to 2 bases, leaving 13 bases not matched to a gene. The CDR3 runs 19 residues. Germline V gene data show CDR1 as SGHVS and CDR2 as FQNEAQ. The chain's CDR3 is CASSPPRIAGGQNTGELFF. CDR3 in DNA: TGTGCCAGCAGCCCGCCCAGAATAGCGGGAGGGCAAAACACCGGGGAGCTGTTTTTT.

This clonotype occurred a few times. The chain uses TRBV12-3 or TRBV12-4 and TRBJ1-1; D is possibly TRBD1 (5 bases). This CDR3 contains 16 residues. Trimming removed 6 bases from V and 4 bases from J, with 21 bases in between. The CDR3 nucleotides read TGTGCCAGCAGGGACGGGGCAGGGAAAGGAAGCACTGAAGCTTTCTTT. As protein: CASRDGAGKGSTEAFF.

The chain carries TRBV20-1 and TRBJ2-7; 8 nucleotides agree with TRBD1. The germline gives CDR1 DFQATT, CDR2 SNEGSKA (reference sequence). CDR3 length: 13 amino acids. The trim removed 6 bases at V and 2 bases at J, leaving 6 bases unmatched. CDR3 sequence reads: CSAEGQAAYEQYF. The CDR3 DNA reads as TGCAGTGCCGAGGGACAGGCGGCCTACGAGCAGTACTTC.

The rearrangement joins TRBV20-1 to TRBJ2-7, with 8 bases lining up with TRBD2. V lost 6 bases, J lost 1 base, and 8 bases stayed unmatched. CDR1 DFQATT and CDR2 SNEGSKA come from the germline V gene (reference sequence). CDR3 length equals 14 residues. The DNA of the CDR3 is TGCAGTGCCCTTAGCGGGGCCCGATCCTACGAGCAGTACTTC. Its translation is CSALSGARSYEQYF.

The CDR3 bases are TGCGCCAGCAGCTTGAGGGTGACAGGGCCCCCCTACAATGAGCAGTTCTTC. Its translation is CASSLRVTGPPYNEQFF. V is TRBV5-1 and J is TRBJ2-1; 7 bases are shared with TRBD1. Trimming at V came to 1 base and at J to 2 bases, leaving 9 bases not matched to a gene. CDR1 SGHRS and CDR2 YFSETQ come from the germline V gene. This CDR3 contains 17 residues. Variable domain in full (rest from reference TRBV5-1 and TRBJ2-1): KAGVTQTPRYLIKTRGQQVTLSCSPISGHRSVSWYQQTPGQGLQFLFEYFSETQRNKGNFPGRFSGRQFSNSRSEMNVSTLELGDSALYLCASSLRVTGPPYNEQFFGPGTRLTVL.

This clonotype was seen ten or more times. A junction boundary mismatches the germline segment, possibly from a read error. The chain has TRBV4-1 and TRBJ1-1, with 7 nucleotides matching TRBD1. This CDR3 has 14 residues. Germline values: CDR1 MGHRA, CDR2 YSYEKL. The CDR3 sequence is CASSFRDRNTEAFF. Here the CDR3 DNA reads TGTGCCAGCAGTTTCAGGGACAGAAACACTGAAGCTTTCTTT.

The CDR3 protein is CASSRGQTYGEQFF. CDR3 DNA sequence: TGTGCCAGCAGCCGGGGACAGACTTACGGTGAGCAGTTCTTC. The chain combines TRBV14 with TRBJ2-1, with 7 bases fitting TRBD1. Looked up from germline, CDR1 is SGHDN and CDR2 is FVKESK. The CDR3 has 14 residues. Germline trimming cut 4 bases from V and 9 bases from J; bases unmatched to any gene: 9.

This clonotype was observed at least ten times. The chain recombines TRBV20-1 with TRBJ1-4, with 9 bases fitting TRBD1. Germline CDR1 DFQATT, CDR2 SNEGSKA (reference sequence). With V trimmed by 6 bases and J by 8 bases, 7 bases remained unmatched. This CDR3 is 13 amino acids long. CDR3: CSARDRALEKLFF. The CDR3 DNA follows: TGCAGTGCCCGGGACAGGGCTCTCGAAAAACTGTTTTTT.

The CDR3 nucleotides are TGCGCCAGCAGCCAAGAGTGGATCACAGATACGCAGTATTTT. Translated: CASSQEWITDTQYF. The chain carries TRBV4-1 and TRBJ2-3; D remains ambiguous. V lost 0 bases, J lost 2 bases, and 6 bases lay in between. Germline values: CDR1 MGHRA, CDR2 YSYEKL. This CDR3 contains 14 residues.

The rearrangement joins TRBV20-1 to TRBJ2-7; 11 positions match TRBD1. Germline-derived CDR1 and CDR2 are DFQATT and SNEGSKA (reference sequence). The V gene end was trimmed by 5 bases and the J gene end by 2 bases; junction bases not matched to a gene: 5. This CDR3 has 14 amino acids. CDR3 loop: CSAWTGGVPYEQYF. The DNA for the CDR3 is TGCAGTGCTTGGACAGGGGGCGTCCCCTACGAGCAGTACTTC.